These 17 T cell receptor beta chains were sequenced from one sample in a study of T cells in Graves' hyperthyroidism and ophthalmopathy. Template material for amplifying TCR beta CDR3 regions consisted of RNA transcripts. First-round RT-PCR targeting the TCR CDR3 was performed with the HTBI primer set. TCRdb called the multiplex PCR reads again in MiXCR, with one record for every CDR3 protein. The sample records about 150,000 distinct CDR3 sequences, over 20% being singletons. The sample was blood. The receptor set was obtained from a woman aged 45-65 years with Graves' hyperthyroidism that later progressed to Graves' ophthalmopathy.

This clonotype showed up many times. The chain uses TRBV28 and TRBJ2-4, with 11 bases identical to TRBD1. This CDR3 region has 17 residues. Germline V gene sequence: CDR1 MDHEN, CDR2 SYDVKM. Losses at the gene ends were 6 bases for V and 9 bases for J; bases not matched to a gene: 16. CDR3 region: CASSRTLRDRGEGIQYF. The CDR3, as DNA: TGTGCCAGCAGCCGCACTCTCCGGGACAGGGGGGAGGGCATTCAGTACTTC.

This sequence joins TRBV20-1 and TRBJ1-6; 7 nucleotides line up with TRBD1. CDR3 size: 12 residues. Germline trimming cut 6 bases from V and 9 bases from J; bases unmatched to any gene: 5. Germline V gives CDR1 DFQATT, CDR2 SNEGSKA (reference sequence). CDR3 region: CSAWTGGSPLHF. DNA of the CDR3: TGCAGTGCCTGGACAGGTGGTTCACCCCTCCACTTT.

This clonotype was seen repeatedly, ten times or more. The chain combines TRBV27 with TRBJ2-5; D is possibly TRBD2 (5 bases). This CDR3 spans 12 amino acids. Trimming took 2 bases from V and 5 from J, leaving 6 bases between them. Per the germline V gene, CDR1 is MNHEY and CDR2 is SMNVEV (reference sequence). CDR3 in amino acids: CASSLQRETQYF. The CDR3 DNA reads as TGTGCCAGCAGTTTACAGCGGGAGACCCAGTACTTC.

This chain links TRBV11-2 with TRBJ2-4, with D tentatively TRBD2 (5 bases). Germline CDR1 reads SGHAT; CDR2 reads FQNNGV. The CDR3 contains 14 residues. Trimming removed 1 base at V and 8 bases at J, with 12 bases between. CDR3 sequence reads: CASSLVLQADIQYF. CDR3 DNA: TGTGCCAGCAGCTTAGTGCTACAAGCGGACATTCAGTACTTC.

This clonotype was counted at least ten times. V gene TRBV20-1 combines with J gene TRBJ2-7, with D perhaps matching TRBD2 (6 bases). CDR1 is DFQATT and CDR2 is SNEGSKA in the germline V gene (reference sequence). The germline V and J ends were trimmed by 0 bases and 4 bases, with 16 bases remaining between them. The CDR3 has 15 amino acids. The CDR3 nucleotides read TGCAGTGCTAGAGATAGGAGGGGCACAACATACGAGCAGTACTTC. Translating it yields CSARDRRGTTYEQYF.

This clonotype was counted at least ten times. The chain carries TRBV29-1 and TRBJ2-1, with D perhaps given as TRBD1 or TRBD2 (5 bases each). The CDR3 is made up of 15 amino acids. V lost 3 bases, J lost 0 bases, and 12 bases lay in between. Looked up from germline, CDR1 is SQVTM and CDR2 is ANQGSEA. The chain's CDR3 is CSVDSGTTSYNEQFF. The CDR3, as DNA: TGCAGCGTTGACAGTGGGACGACCTCCTACAATGAGCAGTTCTTC.

To note about this clonotype: A much larger clonotype is one base distant, so this may be a read error. The chain uses TRBV7-6 and TRBJ2-1, with 9 nucleotides matching TRBD2. Near its end, the DNA agrees better with TRBJ2-7, so the J call may be wrong. The length of the CDR3 is 17 residues. Germline CDR1 SGHVS, CDR2 FNYEAQ. Here the CDR3 DNA reads TGTGCCAGCAGCTTAGCGCGGGGCGGGAGGGTCAACAATGAGCAGTACTTC. Translation gives CASSLARGGRVNNEQYF.

This clonotype was seen ten or more times. The chain recombines TRBV5-8 with TRBJ2-3, with D possibly matching TRBD2 (6 bases). Germline V gives CDR1 SGHTS, CDR2 YDEGEE. The CDR3 is made up of 15 amino acids. V was cut by 0 bases and J by 2 bases, with 10 bases left in between. The CDR3, as DNA: TGTGCCAGCAGCTTGGGAGCGGGTTACACAGATACGCAGTATTTT. Translated, it gives CASSLGAGYTDTQYF.

This clonotype was counted at least ten times. V is TRBV3-1 and J is TRBJ1-6; D is possibly TRBD1 (5 bases). CDR3 length equals 14 residues. V was shortened by 5 bases and J by 9 bases, with 14 bases between the two germline ends. Germline V gives CDR1 LGHDT, CDR2 YNNKEL (reference sequence). The CDR3 nucleotides are TGTGCCAGCAGCTTCGGGACCGGGGGTTCACCCCTCCACTTT. Its protein is CASSFGTGGSPLHF.

The rearrangement uses TRBV11-3 and TRBJ2-1; the D gene is possibly TRBD2 (6 bases). This CDR3 comprises 18 residues. The V and J ends lost 5 bases and 1 base respectively, with 21 bases between them. The germline V gene encodes CDR1 SGHNT and CDR2 YENEEA. The CDR3 region has the DNA TGTGCCAGCAGCCTCGTAGGAGAGGCGGGGAGGTCCTACAATGAGCAGTTCTTC. Translating gives CASSLVGEAGRSYNEQFF.

The V and J genes are TRBV10-2 and TRBJ2-1; TRBD1 might be the D (5 bases). The CDR3 covers 11 residues. Germline V gives CDR1 WSHSY, CDR2 SAAADI. Trimming stripped 6 bases from V and 9 bases from J, with 9 bases between. DNA for the CDR3: TGCGCCAGCAGCCCCCAGGGTGAGCAGTTCTTC. Encoded protein: CASSPQGEQFF.

This clonotype was observed at least ten times. The chain combines TRBV5-1 with TRBJ1-1; D ambiguous. The germline V and J ends were trimmed by 2 bases and 1 base, with 15 bases remaining between them. This CDR3 spans 16 amino acids. The germline gives CDR1 SGHRS, CDR2 YFSETQ. Written as DNA, the CDR3 is TGCGCCAGCAGCTTTTATCGGAACCGGCAGAACACTGAAGCTTTCTTT. Encoded protein: CASSFYRNRQNTEAFF.

This clonotype was seen ten or more times. The rearrangement uses TRBV2 and TRBJ1-2; TRBD1 matches 9 bases. Losses at the gene ends were 11 bases for V and 4 bases for J; bases not matched to a gene: 8. The CDR3 spans 13 residues. CDR1 is SNHLY and CDR2 is FYNNEI in the germline V gene. The CDR3 DNA reads as TGTGCCTGCCGGTGGGGACAGGGCTATGGCTACACCTTC. Translated, it gives CACRWGQGYGYTF.

The V call is TRBV5-5, the J call TRBJ2-1; 9 nucleotides line up with TRBD2. V gave up 1 base and J gave up 7 bases; unmatched junction bases: 6. The CDR3 spans 15 residues. The germline CDR1 and CDR2 sequences are SGHKS and YYEKEE (reference sequence). In nucleotides, the CDR3 is TGTGCCAGCAGCTTGAAGGGACTAGCACGGAATGAGCAGTTCTTC. It yields the protein CASSLKGLARNEQFF.

This clonotype was seen repeatedly, ten times or more. This rearrangement joins TRBV6-1 to TRBJ1-1; TRBD1 matches 10 bases. The J segment lost 4 bases and the V segment lost 6 bases, leaving 5 bases of the junction unmatched. Germline V lookup: CDR1 MNHNS, CDR2 SASEGT. This CDR3 spans 14 amino acids. The CDR3 loop is CASSPRTGGTEAFF. CDR3 DNA: TGTGCCAGCAGCCCTAGGACAGGGGGCACTGAAGCTTTCTTT.

The chain has TRBV10-3 and TRBJ2-7; 7 nucleotides agree with TRBD2. Germline values: CDR1 ENHRY, CDR2 SYGVKD. This CDR3 region has 15 residues. Germline trimming cut 3 bases from V and 6 bases from J; bases unmatched to any gene: 11. This CDR3 is CAISDYEAGLGEQYF. The CDR3 DNA is TGTGCCATCAGTGATTATGAAGCGGGGTTGGGCGAGCAGTACTTC.

The chain carries TRBV28 and TRBJ1-5, with TRBD1 as a possible D gene (6 bases). Trimming pared 4 bases from V and 1 base from J, leaving 8 bases between. Germline V lookup: CDR1 MDHEN, CDR2 SYDVKM. CDR3 length: 14 amino acids. CDR3 DNA sequence: TGTGCCAGCAGTTCGCAGGGGAGCAATCAGCCCCAGCATTTT. Translating it yields CASSSQGSNQPQHF. Variable domain in full (rest from reference TRBV28 and TRBJ1-5): DVKVTQSSRYLVKRTGEKVFLECVQDMDHENMFWYRQDPGLGLRLIYFSYDVKMKEKGDIPEGYSVSREKKERFSLILESASTNQTSMYLCASSSQGSNQPQHFGDGTRLSIL.